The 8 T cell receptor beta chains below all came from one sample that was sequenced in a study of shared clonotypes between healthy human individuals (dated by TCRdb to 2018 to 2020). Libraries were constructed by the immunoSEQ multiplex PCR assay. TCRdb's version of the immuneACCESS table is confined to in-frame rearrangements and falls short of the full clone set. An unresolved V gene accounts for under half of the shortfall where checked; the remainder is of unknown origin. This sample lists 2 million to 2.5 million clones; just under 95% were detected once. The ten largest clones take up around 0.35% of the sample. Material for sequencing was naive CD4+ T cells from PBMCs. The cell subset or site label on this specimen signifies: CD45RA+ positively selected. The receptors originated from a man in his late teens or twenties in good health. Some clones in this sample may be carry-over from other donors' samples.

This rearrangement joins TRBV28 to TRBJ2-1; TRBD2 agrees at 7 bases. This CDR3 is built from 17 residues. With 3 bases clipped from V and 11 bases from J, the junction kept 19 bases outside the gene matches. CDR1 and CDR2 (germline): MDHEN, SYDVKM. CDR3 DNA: TGTGCCAGCAGTTTCAACCCCCTGGCGGGAGACGAGGCCAAGCAGTTCTTC. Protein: CASSFNPLAGDEAKQFF.

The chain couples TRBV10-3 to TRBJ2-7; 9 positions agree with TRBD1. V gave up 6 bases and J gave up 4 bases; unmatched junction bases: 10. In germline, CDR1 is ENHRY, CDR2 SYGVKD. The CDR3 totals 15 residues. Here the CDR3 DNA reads TGTGCCATCAGAGAAGACAGGGGGATTCCGTACGAGCAGTACTTC. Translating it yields CAIREDRGIPYEQYF.

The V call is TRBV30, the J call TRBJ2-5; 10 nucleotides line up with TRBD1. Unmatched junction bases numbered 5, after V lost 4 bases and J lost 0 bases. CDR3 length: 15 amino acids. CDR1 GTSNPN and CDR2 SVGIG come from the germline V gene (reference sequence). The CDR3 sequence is CAWNPGQGYQETQYF. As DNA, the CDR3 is TGTGCCTGGAATCCGGGACAGGGGTACCAAGAGACCCAGTACTTC.

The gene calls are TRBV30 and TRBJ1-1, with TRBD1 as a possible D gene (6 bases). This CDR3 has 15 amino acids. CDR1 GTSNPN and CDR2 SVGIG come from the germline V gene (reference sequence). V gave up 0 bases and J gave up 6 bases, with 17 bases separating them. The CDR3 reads CAWSVLGGRSAEAFF. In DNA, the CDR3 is TGTGCCTGGAGTGTACTAGGGGGTCGTTCGGCTGAAGCTTTCTTT.

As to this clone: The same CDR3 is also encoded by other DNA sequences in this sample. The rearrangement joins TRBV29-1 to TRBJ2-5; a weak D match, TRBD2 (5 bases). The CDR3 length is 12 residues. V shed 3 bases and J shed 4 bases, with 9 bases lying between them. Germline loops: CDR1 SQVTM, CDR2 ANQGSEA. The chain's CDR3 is CSVESSGETQYF. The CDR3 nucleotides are TGCAGCGTTGAGTCCAGCGGAGAGACCCAGTACTTC.

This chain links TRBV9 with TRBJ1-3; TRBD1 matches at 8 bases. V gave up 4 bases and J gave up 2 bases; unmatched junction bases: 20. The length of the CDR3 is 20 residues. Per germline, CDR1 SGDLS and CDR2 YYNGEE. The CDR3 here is CASSPTFVGAGGRTGNTIYF. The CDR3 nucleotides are TGTGCCAGCAGCCCCACTTTCGTCGGCGCAGGGGGCAGGACTGGAAACACCATATATTTT.

As DNA, the CDR3 is TGTGCCAGCGGGAAAGGTGGGCTCATGAACACTGAAGCTTTCTTT. It translates to CASGKGGLMNTEAFF. The rearrangement uses TRBV7-3 and TRBJ1-1; no clear D. CDR1 SGHTA and CDR2 FQGTGA come from the germline V gene. V dropped 8 bases and J dropped 0 bases, with 16 bases sitting between them. CDR3 length equals 15 residues.

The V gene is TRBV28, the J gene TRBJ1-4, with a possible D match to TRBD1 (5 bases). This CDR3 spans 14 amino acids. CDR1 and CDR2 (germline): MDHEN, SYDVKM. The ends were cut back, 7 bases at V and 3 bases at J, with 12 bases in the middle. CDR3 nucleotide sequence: TGTGCCAGCACCTTTGGGGGACCTAATGAAAAACTGTTTTTT. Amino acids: CASTFGGPNEKLFF.